One and the same sample provided the 8 T cell receptor beta chains below, sequenced in a study of blood T cell repertoires in COVID-19 (dated by TCRdb to the early 2020s). Library creation used the immunoSEQ multiplex PCR assay. The table was pulled from immuneACCESS by TCRdb, which kept in-frame rearrangements only. Such tables lose some clones; where checked, under half of the loss comes from unresolved V genes, and the rest has no known cause. The sample has roughly 200,000 clones on record, approximately 85% of them singletons. The biggest ten clones account for less than 6.5% of the sample. Sequencing was carried out using peripheral blood. These receptors all stem from a woman aged 65 to 85 with active or convalescent COVID-19.

This chain uses TRBV5-1 with TRBJ2-1; D may be TRBD1 (6 bases). The length of the CDR3 is 16 residues. The V gene lost 4 bases and the J gene lost 0 bases, with 14 bases spanning the gap. The germline CDR1 and CDR2 sequences are SGHRS and YFSETQ. Here the CDR3 reads CASSGGTGLSYNEQFF. For the CDR3, the DNA is TGCGCCAGCAGCGGGGGTACAGGGCTCTCCTACAATGAGCAGTTCTTC.

The chain is built from TRBV7-2 and TRBJ2-1; TRBD2 aligns across 9 bases. CDR3 size: 15 residues. Trimming at V came to 5 bases and at J to 2 bases, leaving 4 bases not matched to a gene. Germline V gene lookup returns CDR1 SGHTA and CDR2 FQGNSA. Here the CDR3 DNA reads TGTGCCAGCAGCACCTCTAGCGGGGCCTACAATGAGCAGTTCTTC. Translated, it gives CASSTSSGAYNEQFF.

The V and J genes are TRBV12-3 or TRBV12-4 and TRBJ1-1; no clear D. The CDR3 contains 11 residues. V lost 8 bases and J lost 8, with 12 bases in between. The CDR3 DNA sequence: TGTGCCAGCCGTCCACAGACGGAAGCTTTCTTT. It specifies CASRPQTEAFF.

The chain links TRBV4-1 to TRBJ2-3; possibly TRBD2 for D (6 bases). This CDR3 is built from 16 residues. Looked up from germline, CDR1 is MGHRA and CDR2 is YSYEKL. Trimming removed 0 bases from V and 3 bases from J, with 13 bases in between. The CDR3 DNA is TGCGCCAGCAGCCAAGACCCGGGACTGGCGACAGATACGCAGTATTTT. Protein product: CASSQDPGLATDTQYF.

The chain couples TRBV19 to TRBJ2-2, with 7 bases fitting TRBD2. V dropped 5 bases and J dropped 7; count of bases not matched to a gene: 10. The CDR3 contains 15 residues. CDR1 is LNHDA and CDR2 is SQIVND in the germline V gene (reference sequence). CDR3 protein: CASSEGRVKGGELFF. In nucleotides, the CDR3 is TGTGCCAGTAGTGAGGGGAGGGTGAAAGGCGGGGAGCTGTTTTTT.

This clone was counted between two and nine times. J is TRBJ1-1 and V is TRBV27; 9 bases align to TRBD1. The CDR3 loop spans 15 amino acids. Trimming cost V 7 bases and J 5 bases; bases outside gene matches: 11. CDR1 MNHEY and CDR2 SMNVEV come from the germline V gene (reference sequence). The CDR3 here is CASTRGQGWGTEAFF. Written as DNA, the CDR3 is TGTGCCAGCACTCGGGGACAGGGTTGGGGAACTGAAGCTTTCTTT.

The chain carries TRBV27 and TRBJ2-1, with a possible D match to TRBD1 (5 bases). The CDR3 runs 14 residues. Germline CDR1 reads MNHEY; CDR2 reads SMNVEV (reference sequence). The V end was cut by 5 bases, the J end by 6 bases, with 14 bases between. In DNA, the CDR3 is TGTGCCAGCAGTCCCCGCCAGGGCATCAATGAGCAGTTCTTC. Its translation is CASSPRQGINEQFF.

The chain is built from TRBV9 and TRBJ1-1; the D gene is possibly TRBD1 (6 bases). The germline V gene encodes CDR1 SGDLS and CDR2 YYNGEE. There are 14 residues in the CDR3. Trimming removed 1 base at V and 3 bases at J, with 10 bases between. The CDR3 sequence is CASSVSTGYTEAFF. CDR3 coding DNA: TGTGCCAGCAGCGTATCTACAGGGTACACTGAAGCTTTCTTT.